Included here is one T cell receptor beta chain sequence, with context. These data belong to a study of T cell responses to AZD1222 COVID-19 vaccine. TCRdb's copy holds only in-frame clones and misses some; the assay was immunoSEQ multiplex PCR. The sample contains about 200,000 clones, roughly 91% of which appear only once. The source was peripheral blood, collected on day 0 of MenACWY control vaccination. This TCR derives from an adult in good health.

Here the CDR3 reads CASSQEQSSYNSPLHF. CDR3 DNA sequence: TGTGCCAGCAGCCAAGAGCAGAGCTCCTATAATTCACCCCTCCACTTT. The chain couples TRBV4-2 to TRBJ1-6; no reliable D call. The V gene's germline CDR1 is LGHNA and CDR2 YNFKEQ. This CDR3 spans 16 amino acids. Deletions cut 0 bases from V and 0 bases from J, with 6 bases between.